A single TCR beta chain is shown here with its context. Its recognized antigen is unknown. Base-call qualities are not available, and no considerably larger clone is one nucleotide away. The data belong to a study of OX40 agonist ivuxolimab in advanced cancers. Some background on the complete study: Ivuxolimab was a fully human IgG2 agonistic monoclonal antibody targeting the costimulatory receptor OX40 (CD134). Intravenous ivuxolimab was administered to patients every 2 weeks at six dose levels: 0.01, 0.1, 0.3, 1.5, 3 and 10 mg/kg. Among the 50 to 55 dose-escalation patients, about 19 had hepatocellular carcinoma, about 15 melanoma, 9 renal cell carcinoma and 9 head and neck cancer. In the dose-escalation cohort, roughly 82% of patients were male, and the mean age was roughly 56 years with a range of roughly 20 to 85. Patients were allowed to have had prior anti-PD-1, anti-PD-L1 or anti-CTLA-4 therapy, and approximately 39% of the dose-escalation patients had been treated with checkpoint inhibitors. Partial responses occurred in three dose-escalation patients: two with cutaneous melanoma and one with hepatocellular carcinoma. The point of sequencing TCRbeta in the periphery was to test whether ivuxolimab changed TCR sequence diversity and drove clonal T-cell expansion. The paper reports the monotherapy dose-escalation portion (N of about 51 patients) of the phase I ivuxolimab trial.

Patients with autoimmune disease history or receiving systemic immunosuppression were excluded from the trial. Peripheral blood for TCR sequencing was collected from all dose cohorts at baseline, on cycle 4 day 1, and on cycle 7 day 1. Samples came from an open-label, multicenter, first-in-human phase I dose-escalation trial of ivuxolimab. Adults with locally advanced or metastatic melanoma, renal cell carcinoma, hepatocellular carcinoma or head and neck squamous cell carcinoma were enrolled in the trial. Before TCR sequencing, CD4+ T cells and CD8+ T cells were sorted from peripheral blood as separate populations. Findings and caveats that apply to the study as a whole: After ivuxolimab, expanded clones were on average more numerous among CD8+ T cells than among CD4+ T cells. In the 0.1-3.0 mg/kg groups, partial responders were among the patients with the lowest normalized peripheral clonal expansion, particularly in CD8+ T cells. Clonal expansion of both CD4+ and CD8+ blood T cells was observed from baseline to week 6 at doses 0.1 to 3.0 mg/kg. The antigen specificity of the clonally expanded peripheral T cells was not determined. Low levels of normalized T-cell clonal expansion were also seen in some patients who did not respond.

For sequencing of the TCRbeta CDR3 region, genomic DNA was extracted from the sorted cells. The immunoSEQ Assay was used for sequencing of TCRbeta CDR3 regions. Imported from immuneACCESS, the table was reduced by TCRdb to in-frame sequences with V and J called. These copies leave out some clones; in studies compared against another copy, an unresolved V gene accounts for under half, and the cause of the remainder is not known. The sample has 90,000 to 100,000 clones on record, 70% to 90% of them singletons. The ten largest clones add up to 3.5% to 4% of the sample. The CDR3 spans 15 residues, from the cysteine through the phenylalanine. Just the 45-base CDR3 DNA is kept, in frame starting at base 1. Between the V and J ends, shortened by 0 bases and 7 bases respectively, the junction contains 13 bases. From the germline V gene, CDR1 is SGDLS and CDR2 is YYNGEE.

The rearrangement joined TRBV9 to TRBJ2-2; the D gene is tentatively TRBD1 or TRBD2, each matching 5 bases. The clonotype was recovered from an adult with an advanced solid tumor such as melanoma, head and neck, liver or kidney cancer. The specimen was CD4+ or CD8+ T cells sorted from blood, collected in a trial of the OX40 agonist ivuxolimab. The sequenced DNA is TGTGCCAGCAGCGTAGTGGGGACCCCAGGCGGGGAGCTGTTTTTT. It translates as CASSVVGTPGGELFF.